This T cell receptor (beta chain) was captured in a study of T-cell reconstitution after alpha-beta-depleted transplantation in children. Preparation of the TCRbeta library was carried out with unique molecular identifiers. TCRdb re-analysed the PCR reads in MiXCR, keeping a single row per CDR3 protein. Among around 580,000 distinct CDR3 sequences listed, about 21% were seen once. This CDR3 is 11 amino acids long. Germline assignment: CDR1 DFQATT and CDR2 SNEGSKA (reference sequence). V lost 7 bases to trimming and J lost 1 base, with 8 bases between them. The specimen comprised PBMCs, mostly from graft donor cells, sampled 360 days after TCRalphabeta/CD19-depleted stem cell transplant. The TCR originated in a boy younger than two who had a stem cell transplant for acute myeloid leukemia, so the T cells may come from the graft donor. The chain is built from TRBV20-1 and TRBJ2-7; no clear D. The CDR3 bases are TGCAGTGTAGACGGATCCTACGAGCAGTACTTC. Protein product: CSVDGSYEQYF.